These 13 T cell receptor beta chains originate from one sample sequenced in a study of radiotherapy plus CTLA-4 blockade in lung cancer. This table comes from immunoSEQ multiplex PCR, and its TCRdb copy is limited to in-frame clones, with some not included. Among around 53,000 clones listed, 80% to 90% were seen once. The starting material was peripheral blood, obtained from a patient treated with radiotherapy plus ipilimumab. The receptors here all came from a human donor with non-small cell lung cancer that progressed on radiotherapy plus ipilimumab. Some clones in this sample may be carry-over from other donors' samples.

The chain combines TRBV4-3 with TRBJ2-1, with a tentative D call TRBD2 (6 bases). CDR3 length: 14 amino acids. CDR1 LGHNA and CDR2 YSLEER come from the germline V gene. V shed 4 bases and J shed 7 bases, with 14 bases lying between them. The CDR3 bases are TGCGCCAGCAGCCTAGGGACTGGATCTAATGAGCAGTTCTTC. This gives the protein CASSLGTGSNEQFF.

The chain has TRBV6-1 and TRBJ2-7, with 8 bases matching TRBD2. The CDR3 loop spans 14 amino acids. Germline V gene data show CDR1 as MNHNS and CDR2 as SASEGT. The V and J ends lost 4 bases and 0 bases, in that order; junction bases with no gene match: 2. The CDR3 DNA sequence: TGTGCCAGCAGTGGCGGGGGGAACTCCTACGAGCAGTACTTC. It codes for CASSGGGNSYEQYF.

The rearrangement links TRBV10-3 to TRBJ2-7, with TRBD2 matching 9 bases. V was pared by 3 bases and J by 6 bases, with 6 bases of the junction left unmatched. There are 14 residues in the CDR3. Germline CDR1 is ENHRY and CDR2 is SYGVKD. The CDR3 region has the DNA TGTGCCATCAGTGAATTAGCGGGAGTTGGCGAGCAGTACTTC. This translates into CAISELAGVGEQYF.

The chain is built from TRBV14 and TRBJ2-3; 9 nucleotides match TRBD2. V lost 5 bases to trimming and J lost 2 bases; unmatched junction nucleotides: 8. This CDR3 comprises 16 residues. The germline gives CDR1 SGHDN, CDR2 FVKESK. This chain's CDR3 is CASSFVAGAYTDTQYF. In nucleotides, the CDR3 is TGTGCCAGCAGCTTTGTAGCGGGAGCTTACACAGATACGCAGTATTTT.

The J gene is TRBJ1-1, the V gene TRBV7-9; TRBD1 agrees at 9 bases. The V segment lost 5 bases and the J segment 5 bases; nucleotides outside the gene matches: 6. The germline gives CDR1 SEHNR, CDR2 FQNEAQ (reference sequence). This CDR3 contains 14 residues. The CDR3 bases are TGTGCCAGCAGCCCGACAGGGGGAATGACTGAAGCTTTCTTT. Translated, it gives CASSPTGGMTEAFF.

The chain employs TRBV6-5 and TRBJ1-2; 8 bases are a match to TRBD1. In germline, CDR1 is MNHEY, CDR2 SVGAGI. The ends lost 1 base at V and 1 base at J; junction bases unmatched: 2. There are 15 residues in the CDR3. The DNA for the CDR3 is TGTGCCAGCAGTTACTGGACAGGGAATAACTATGGCTACACCTTC. This codes for CASSYWTGNNYGYTF.

This rearrangement joins TRBV10-3 to TRBJ2-1; weak D call: TRBD1 (5 bases). This CDR3 has 11 residues. V lost 10 bases, J lost 5 bases, and 9 bases lay in between. Germline V gene lookup returns CDR1 ENHRY and CDR2 SYGVKD. Here the CDR3 DNA reads TGTGCCACCAGACAGAACAATGAGCAGTTCTTC. Its translation is CATRQNNEQFF.

The rearrangement links TRBV4-3 to TRBJ1-2, with a weak D call TRBD1 (6 bases). The germline gives CDR1 LGHNA, CDR2 YSLEER. V gave up 3 bases and J gave up 4 bases, with 18 bases separating them. The CDR3 has 16 residues. CDR3 loop: CASSHLGGEGGYGYTF. The DNA of the CDR3 is TGCGCCAGCAGCCACCTGGGGGGGGAAGGGGGCTATGGCTACACCTTC.

This clone was observed a few times. The CDR3 sequence: CASSIARVYGYTF. CDR3 coding DNA: TGTGCCAGTAGTATAGCCCGGGTTTATGGCTACACCTTC. The chain couples TRBV19 to TRBJ1-2, with D uncertain. The CDR3 is 13 amino acids. Germline V gene lookup returns CDR1 LNHDA and CDR2 SQIVND (reference sequence). The V end lost 1 base, the J end lost 5 bases, and 8 bases lay between the germline ends.

CDR3 residues: CASSDNSGNQPQHF. As DNA, the CDR3 is TGTGCCAGCAGTGACAATTCGGGAAATCAGCCCCAGCATTTT. This chain uses TRBV6-1 with TRBJ1-5; D gene uncertain. This CDR3 region has 14 residues. Trimming took off 3 bases at V and 4 bases at J, with 10 bases between the two ends. Per germline, CDR1 MNHNS and CDR2 SASEGT.

This rearrangement joins TRBV29-1 to TRBJ1-1; TRBD1 is a possible D gene (6 bases). CDR3 size: 15 residues. The germline CDR1 and CDR2 sequences are SQVTM and ANQGSEA. Trimming took off 4 bases at V and 1 base at J, with 16 bases between the two ends. The CDR3 loop is CSVGLQGNRNTEAFF. CDR3 nucleotide sequence: TGCAGCGTTGGATTACAGGGAAATAGGAACACTGAAGCTTTCTTT.

V is TRBV4-1 and J is TRBJ1-3, with TRBD1 matching 10 bases. V shed 4 bases and J 4 bases; nucleotides not matched to a gene: 7. This CDR3 is 16 amino acids long. Germline V gene data show CDR1 as MGHRA and CDR2 as YSYEKL. The CDR3 nucleotides are TGCGCCAGCAGCCTGCAGGGACAGGGGCAAGGAAACACCATATATTTT. Its protein is CASSLQGQGQGNTIYF.

The chain couples TRBV2 to TRBJ2-5; TRBD1 aligns across 10 bases. The CDR3 totals 15 residues. V was clipped by 7 bases and J by 5 bases; unmatched bases: 10. Per germline, CDR1 SNHLY and CDR2 FYNNEI. This chain's CDR3 is CASIPGQGIGETQYF. DNA for the CDR3: TGTGCCAGCATCCCGGGACAGGGGATTGGGGAGACCCAGTACTTC.